The 32 T cell receptor beta chains in this list originate from one sample, sequenced in a study of T-cell memory formation after mild COVID-19. TCRdb passed the 5' RACE reads through MiXCR, listing each CDR3 protein once. The sample has about 560,000 distinct CDR3 sequences; 15% to 20% are singletons. Sequencing was carried out using PBMCs or a T cell subset sorted from them (not recorded which). Source of these receptors: an adult woman who had mild COVID-19 (a few samples of this study predate the infection). Cell type and time point are not known.

The gene calls are TRBV6-2 or TRBV6-3 and TRBJ2-5, with D tentatively TRBD2 (5 bases). Trimming stripped 2 bases from V and 5 bases from J, with 15 bases between. CDR1 is MNHEY, CDR2 SVGEGT, per germline. The CDR3 contains 15 residues. CDR3 nucleotide sequence: TGTGCCAGCAGTTACGGGGTGGGAGTGTCGGAGACCCAGTACTTC. Residues: CASSYGVGVSETQYF.

Only a few counts were recorded for this clonotype. The chain joins TRBV7-9 to TRBJ2-5; D possibly corresponds to TRBD2 (5 bases). This CDR3 spans 16 amino acids. Per the germline V gene, CDR1 is SEHNR and CDR2 is FQNEAQ (reference sequence). The ends were cut back, 1 base at V and 1 base at J, with 13 bases in the middle. The CDR3 bases are TGTGCCAGCAGCTTAGTTGCGGGCCACTCCCAAGAGACCCAGTACTTC. Protein sequence: CASSLVAGHSQETQYF.

This clonotype turned up a few times. The chain recombines TRBV4-1 with TRBJ2-7; no clear D. CDR1 and CDR2 from the germline V gene are MGHRA and YSYEKL. The CDR3 has 14 amino acids. V shed 6 bases and J shed 0 bases, with 12 bases lying between them. CDR3 sequence (DNA): TGCGCCAGCAGACTGCAGGCTACCTCCTACGAGCAGTACTTC. Translation: CASRLQATSYEQYF.

The chain is built from TRBV5-5 and TRBJ2-2; D unresolved. This CDR3 is 15 amino acids long. CDR1 is SGHKS and CDR2 is YYEKEE in the germline V gene (reference sequence). Trimming took off 3 bases at V and 3 bases at J, with 12 bases between the two ends. CDR3 nucleotides: TGTGCCAGCAGCTCGTCTTGGGTCCACACCGGGGAGCTGTTTTTT. Amino acids: CASSSSWVHTGELFF.

V usage is TRBV20-1 and J usage is TRBJ2-7; D not resolved. CDR1 is DFQATT, CDR2 SNEGSKA, per germline (reference sequence). The germline V and J ends were trimmed by 0 bases and 4 bases, with 13 bases remaining between them. The CDR3 loop spans 14 amino acids. CDR3 in amino acids: CSARDHGEGYEQYF. CDR3 bases: TGCAGTGCTAGAGATCATGGTGAAGGTTACGAGCAGTACTTC.

This rearrangement joins TRBV11-2 to TRBJ1-1; D not certain. Germline V CDR1 and CDR2: SGHAT, FQNNGV. CDR3 length: 13 amino acids. Between the trimmed V and J ends, which lost 1 base and 7 bases, there was a span of 10 bases. CDR3 in amino acids: CASSLVGRFEAFF. CDR3 nucleotide sequence: TGTGCCAGCAGCTTAGTCGGCAGATTTGAAGCTTTCTTT.

This chain links TRBV9 with TRBJ1-2; 8 bases match TRBD1. The germline V gene has CDR1 SGDLS and CDR2 YYNGEE. The CDR3 runs 18 residues. Trimming took 0 bases from V and 7 from J; bases not matched to a gene: 17. The CDR3 region is CASSVGLTDRELFGGYTF. The CDR3 DNA reads TGTGCCAGCAGCGTAGGCTTGACGGACAGGGAATTGTTTGGTGGCTACACCTTC.

This clonotype was observed many times. The genes are TRBV7-9 and TRBJ2-5, with TRBD2 identical over 8 bases. Trimming cost V 3 bases and J 5 bases; bases outside gene matches: 8. The CDR3 has 15 amino acids. Germline V gives CDR1 SEHNR, CDR2 FQNEAQ (reference sequence). CDR3: CASSFGSGGRETQYF. CDR3 bases: TGTGCCAGCAGCTTCGGAAGCGGGGGTAGGGAGACCCAGTACTTC.

Only a few counts were recorded for this clonotype. CDR3 DNA: TGTGCCAGCAGCCCTGACAGGGCCTCGATCCACGAGCAGTACTTC. It codes for CASSPDRASIHEQYF. This rearrangement joins TRBV7-9 to TRBJ2-7, with 7 positions matching TRBD1. The ends lost 5 bases at V and 5 bases at J; junction bases unmatched: 12. Germline V gene lookup returns CDR1 SEHNR and CDR2 FQNEAQ (reference sequence). There are 15 residues in the CDR3.

The genes are TRBV6-5 and TRBJ2-2; a weak D match, TRBD2 (5 bases). The V gene lost 7 bases and the J gene lost 5 bases, with 11 bases spanning the gap. This CDR3 is built from 13 residues. Per germline, CDR1 MNHEY and CDR2 SVGAGI. DNA for the CDR3: TGTGCCAGCACATTAGCGCGAACCGGGGAGCTGTTTTTT. Its translation: CASTLARTGELFF.

The chain is built from TRBV6-2 or TRBV6-3 and TRBJ2-7, with TRBD2 matching over 9 bases. The trim removed 6 bases at V and 2 bases at J, leaving 11 bases unmatched. Germline CDR1 and CDR2: MNHEY and SVGEGT. The CDR3 runs 16 residues. CDR3 sequence reads: CASSHARGGRAYEQYF. In DNA, the CDR3 is TGTGCCAGCAGCCACGCTAGGGGCGGGAGGGCCTACGAGCAGTACTTC.

This chain's CDR3 is CSARTRGAYEQYF. In DNA form, the CDR3 reads TGCAGTGCTAGAACCCGAGGAGCGTACGAGCAGTACTTC. The rearrangement links TRBV20-1 to TRBJ2-7; no definite D call. The CDR3 has 13 amino acids. V lost 2 bases to trimming and J lost 4 bases, with 12 bases between them. Looked up from germline, CDR1 is DFQATT and CDR2 is SNEGSKA (reference sequence).

This clonotype occurred many times. The V gene is TRBV23-1, the J gene TRBJ2-4; no firm D call. TRBV23-1 is given ORF status, its function remaining uncertain. The CDR3 consists of 17 residues. V was cut by 6 bases and J by 0 bases, with 18 bases left in between. The CDR3 reads CASRPARKGLAKNIQYF. CDR3 nucleotides: TGCGCCAGCAGGCCGGCTCGGAAGGGTTTAGCCAAAAACATTCAGTACTTC.

The V and J genes are TRBV9 and TRBJ2-5; a weak D match, TRBD1 (5 bases). The germline V gene has CDR1 SGDLS and CDR2 YYNGEE. The CDR3 sequence is 12 residues long. The V end was cut by 0 bases, the J end by 10 bases, with 10 bases between. CDR3 amino acids: CASSVEGSGQYF. The CDR3 DNA is TGTGCCAGCAGCGTAGAGGGGTCTGGCCAGTACTTC.

The chain is built from TRBV24-1 and TRBJ1-2; the D is unclear. The V end was cut by 5 bases, the J end by 1 base, with 10 bases between. The germline CDR1 and CDR2 sequences are KGHDR and SFDVKD. The CDR3 length is 14 residues. The CDR3 region is CATSAWNSNYGYTF. The CDR3 DNA sequence: TGTGCCACCAGTGCGTGGAACAGTAACTATGGCTACACCTTC.

The gene calls are TRBV7-9 and TRBJ2-3; possibly TRBD1 or TRBD2 for D (5 bases each). This CDR3 has 15 residues. The V end lost 5 bases, the J end lost 0 bases, and 12 bases lay between the germline ends. CDR1 and CDR2 from the germline V gene are SEHNR and FQNEAQ (reference sequence). The DNA of the CDR3 is TGTGCCAGCAGCCCCGGACGGGGCAGCACAGATACGCAGTATTTT. Amino acid sequence: CASSPGRGSTDTQYF.

V and J are TRBV29-1 and TRBJ1-1; 10 bases fit TRBD1. V was clipped by 7 bases and J by 5 bases; unmatched bases: 7. The CDR3 consists of 13 residues. From germline, CDR1 is SQVTM and CDR2 ANQGSEA. Here the CDR3 reads CSATGTGDTEAFF. As DNA, the CDR3 is TGCAGCGCAACCGGGACAGGGGATACTGAAGCTTTCTTT.

This clonotype was picked up a small number of times. The chain employs TRBV7-2 and TRBJ2-5, with TRBD1 matching 7 bases. The CDR3 contains 14 residues. The V and J ends lost 5 bases and 7 bases, in that order; junction bases with no gene match: 10. Germline V lookup: CDR1 SGHTA, CDR2 FQGNSA. Here the CDR3 reads CASSPQGPQGTQYF. The DNA of the CDR3 is TGTGCCAGCAGCCCACAGGGGCCTCAGGGGACCCAGTACTTC.

This clonotype was detected a few times. This CDR3 reads CASSYVVRPLNTEAFF. The CDR3 coding sequence is TGTGCCAGCAGTTACGTTGTCAGGCCCTTGAACACTGAAGCTTTCTTT. The chain is built from TRBV6-5 and TRBJ1-1, with D unclear. Germline CDR1 is MNHEY and CDR2 is SVGAGI. This CDR3 comprises 16 residues. The V end lost 2 bases, the J end lost 0 bases, and 13 bases lay between the germline ends.

The chain recombines TRBV6-4 with TRBJ2-2; D uncertain. V was cut by 6 bases and J by 2 bases, with 13 bases left in between. The CDR3 contains 15 residues. Germline assignment: CDR1 MRHNA and CDR2 SNTAGT. The CDR3 coding sequence is TGTGCCAGCAGCCCCACGTGGGGAAACACCGGGGAGCTGTTTTTT. Translated: CASSPTWGNTGELFF.

The chain carries TRBV11-2 and TRBJ2-3; 7 bases align to TRBD2. The CDR3 has 16 residues. Germline assignment: CDR1 SGHAT and CDR2 FQNNGV. With V trimmed by 5 bases and J by 2 bases, 10 bases remained unmatched. The chain's CDR3 is CASSPPSLAVTDTQYF. The CDR3 nucleotides read TGTGCCAGCAGCCCTCCTTCCCTAGCGGTCACAGATACGCAGTATTTT.

This clonotype appeared a few times. The chain recombines TRBV5-1 with TRBJ1-2; 8 bases fit TRBD1. CDR3 length equals 13 residues. Looked up from germline, CDR1 is SGHRS and CDR2 is YFSETQ. V was pared by 3 bases and J by 6 bases, with 4 bases of the junction left unmatched. The CDR3, as DNA: TGCGCCAGCAGCTCGACAGGGGCGGATGGCTACACCTTC. Encoded protein: CASSSTGADGYTF.

The CDR3 reads CASSYTGTGVYEQYF. The CDR3 coding sequence is TGTGCCAGCAGCTACACCGGGACGGGTGTCTACGAGCAGTACTTC. The rearrangement links TRBV5-4 to TRBJ2-7; TRBD1 or TRBD2 may be the D gene (5 bases each). The CDR3 length is 15 residues. Trimming pared 3 bases from V and 3 bases from J, leaving 16 bases between. Germline V gene data show CDR1 as SGHNT and CDR2 as YYREEE (reference sequence).

This clonotype was detected only a few times. The V gene is TRBV7-9, the J gene TRBJ2-7; D is possibly TRBD1 or TRBD2 (7 bases each). CDR1 and CDR2 (germline): SEHNR, FQNEAQ (reference sequence). The CDR3 length is 16 residues. The ends were cut back, 5 bases at V and 3 bases at J, with 20 bases in the middle. The CDR3 reads CASSPPEGGGLYEQYF. CDR3 nucleotides: TGTGCCAGCAGCCCGCCAGAGGGAGGGGGCCTCTACGAGCAGTACTTC.

The chain uses TRBV29-1 and TRBJ1-1, with 9 bases identical to TRBD1. V was pared by 0 bases and J by 5 bases, with 7 bases of the junction left unmatched. CDR1 SQVTM and CDR2 ANQGSEA come from the germline V gene. The CDR3 covers 15 residues. CDR3 residues: CSVEDPGQGSTEAFF. The DNA for the CDR3 is TGCAGCGTTGAAGATCCGGGACAGGGCTCAACTGAAGCTTTCTTT.

There are a few counts of this clonotype. The J gene is TRBJ2-7, the V gene TRBV9, with 9 bases identical to TRBD1. V shed 4 bases, J shed 7 bases, and the junction held 6 bases outside the gene matches. The CDR3 is made up of 13 amino acids. Germline V CDR1 and CDR2: SGDLS, YYNGEE. The DNA for the CDR3 is TGTGCCAGCAGCCCTACCGACAGGGGGGAGCAGTACTTC. Amino acids: CASSPTDRGEQYF.

This clonotype was seen ten or more times. The chain is built from TRBV6-6 and TRBJ2-2; D possibly uses TRBD1 or TRBD2 (6 bases each). CDR1 is MNHNY, CDR2 SVGAGI, per germline (reference sequence). CDR3 length: 16 amino acids. Trimming stripped 8 bases from V and 4 bases from J, with 20 bases between. The CDR3: CASLLWGARGTGELFF. The CDR3, as DNA: TGTGCCAGCCTACTATGGGGGGCGCGAGGCACCGGGGAGCTGTTTTTT.

The table lists this clonotype with a few counts. The chain uses TRBV7-9 and TRBJ2-2; 10 positions match TRBD2. Trimming at V came to 4 bases and at J to 0 bases, leaving 2 bases not matched to a gene. The length of the CDR3 is 16 residues. Germline values: CDR1 SEHNR, CDR2 FQNEAQ (reference sequence). CDR3 nucleotides: TGTGCCAGCAGCTCGAGCGGGGGGGCGAACACCGGGGAGCTGTTTTTT. Translated, it gives CASSSSGGANTGELFF.

The J gene is TRBJ2-1, the V gene TRBV12-3 or TRBV12-4; 9 bases are shared with TRBD1. The CDR3 has 16 amino acids. The V segment lost 6 bases and the J segment 4 bases; nucleotides outside the gene matches: 10. The CDR3 here is CASSGPGTGHYNEQFF. In DNA form, the CDR3 reads TGTGCCAGCAGCGGGCCCGGGACAGGGCATTACAATGAGCAGTTCTTC.

This clonotype was observed a few times. This chain joins TRBV20-1 and TRBJ1-6, with 9 bases matching TRBD1. Germline V lookup: CDR1 DFQATT, CDR2 SNEGSKA (reference sequence). The V and J ends lost 5 bases and 9 bases, in that order; junction bases with no gene match: 8. CDR3 size: 14 residues. This CDR3 is CSARTGTGSSPLHF. CDR3 DNA: TGCAGTGCTCGGACCGGGACAGGGAGTTCACCCCTCCACTTT.

This clonotype was detected ten times or more. CDR3 sequence reads: CASSLGGLGYNEQFF. The DNA for the CDR3 is TGCGCCAGCAGCTTGGGAGGACTCGGGTACAATGAGCAGTTCTTC. This chain uses TRBV5-1 with TRBJ2-1, with D possibly matching TRBD2 (5 bases). With 0 bases removed from V and 4 bases from J, the gap between germline ends came to 11 bases. The CDR3 contains 15 residues. Per the germline V gene, CDR1 is SGHRS and CDR2 is YFSETQ.

The gene calls are TRBV10-3 and TRBJ2-1; D call uncertain. The germline V and J ends were trimmed by 0 bases and 7 bases, with 4 bases remaining between them. This CDR3 is built from 12 residues. Germline assignment: CDR1 ENHRY and CDR2 SYGVKD. Written as DNA, the CDR3 is TGTGCCATCAGTGAGTCGACAAATGAGCAGTTCTTC. It translates to CAISESTNEQFF.